This entry lists 19 T cell receptor beta chains sequenced from one sample in a study of regulatory T cells in long-lasting Graves disease. Regarding time point: newly diagnosed GD, antithyroid drugs for less than 3 months. There was RNA extracted from PBMCs, and the TCR library was made from it. CDR3-region Arm-PCR and iRepertoire HTBI primers produced the TCR beta libraries. TCRdb passed the multiplex PCR reads through MiXCR, listing each CDR3 protein once. The sample has roughly 500,000 distinct CDR3 sequences, approximately 12% seen once. This sample was shared with a second study, whose subject was T cells in Graves' hyperthyroidism and ophthalmopathy.

Sequenced material: peripheral blood mononuclear cells (PBMCs), taken at new diagnosis, from a patient treated with antithyroid drugs. These receptors were collected from a woman aged 25 to 39 with Graves disease.

This sequence joins TRBV7-9 and TRBJ1-2; 9 bases line up with TRBD1. V lost 5 bases, J lost 6 bases, and 7 bases stayed unmatched. CDR3 length: 14 residues. CDR1 SEHNR and CDR2 FQNEAQ come from the germline V gene (reference sequence). The CDR3 protein is CASSTRDRANGYTF. In DNA form, the CDR3 reads TGTGCCAGCAGCACCCGGGACAGGGCTAATGGCTACACCTTC.

A word on this clonotype: The conserved phenylalanine or tryptophan is not found at the CDR3 terminus, so this likely reflects a read error. The rearrangement joins TRBV30 to TRBJ2-7; 13 bases align to TRBD2. The CDR3 contains 14 residues. Germline trimming cut 3 bases from V and 7 bases from J; bases unmatched to any gene: 6. Germline values: CDR1 GTSNPN, CDR2 SVGIG (reference sequence). CDR3 sequence (DNA): TGTGCCTGGAGCGCCGGACTAGCGGGAGCTGAGCAGTACCTC. Amino acids: CAWSAGLAGAEQYL.

This clonotype was found many times. CDR3 sequence: CSASPSGDSPLHF. The CDR3 bases are TGCAGTGCTAGTCCTTCGGGCGACTCACCCCTCCACTTT. The chain recombines TRBV20-1 with TRBJ1-6; no firm D call. Deletions cut 3 bases from V and 10 bases from J, with 13 bases between. In germline, CDR1 is DFQATT, CDR2 SNEGSKA (reference sequence). The CDR3 runs 13 residues.

Turning to this clonotype: A much larger clone sits a single nucleotide away, making a read error possible. The chain joins TRBV12-3 or TRBV12-4 to TRBJ1-1, with unresolved D. The CDR3 is 13 amino acids. Trimming stripped 5 bases from V and 4 bases from J, with 11 bases between. CDR3 region: CASSLSWRTEAFF. As DNA, the CDR3 is TGTGCCAGCAGTCTGTCTTGGCGCACTGAAGCTTTCTTT.

This clonotype was counted at least ten times. The chain has TRBV20-1 and TRBJ2-5; 8 bases fit TRBD2. Germline CDR1 reads DFQATT; CDR2 reads SNEGSKA (reference sequence). The CDR3 extends over 16 amino acids. Unmatched junction bases numbered 17, after V lost 6 bases and J lost 5 bases. CDR3 in DNA: TGCAGTGCCGGGGGGGTTAGCGGAAGATCCTGGGAGACCCAGTACTTC. Translation gives CSAGGVSGRSWETQYF.

The J gene is TRBJ1-1, the V gene TRBV5-1; a possible D gene is TRBD1 (5 bases). V gave up 4 bases and J gave up 1 base, with 26 bases separating them. This CDR3 is built from 19 residues. Germline CDR1 SGHRS, CDR2 YFSETQ. CDR3 protein: CASSPFFAGIGARNTEAFF. In nucleotides, the CDR3 is TGCGCCAGCAGCCCGTTCTTTGCGGGAATCGGGGCTCGGAACACTGAAGCTTTCTTT. The variable domain in full, with the rest retrieved from reference TRBV5-1 and TRBJ1-1, is KAGVTQTPRYLIKTRGQQVTLSCSPISGHRSVSWYQQTPGQGLQFLFEYFSETQRNKGNFPGRFSGRQFSNSRSEMNVSTLELGDSALYLCASSPFFAGIGARNTEAFFGQGTRLTVV.

This clonotype has ten or more counts. This chain connects TRBV7-2 to TRBJ2-1, with D unresolved. Germline CDR1 and CDR2: SGHTA and FQGNSA. The CDR3 extends over 12 amino acids. V shed 2 bases and J shed 10 bases, with 9 bases lying between them. Here the CDR3 DNA reads TGTGCCAGCAGCTTAAGCAGATTCGAGCAGTTCTTC. This gives the protein CASSLSRFEQFF.

The gene calls are TRBV9 and TRBJ2-1, with D possibly matching TRBD1 (5 bases). V was shortened by 0 bases and J by 0 bases, with 10 bases between the two germline ends. This CDR3 is built from 16 residues. Germline lookup yields CDR1 SGDLS and CDR2 YYNGEE. CDR3 DNA: TGTGCCAGCAGCGTAGGGGGCCTCGGCTCCTACAATGAGCAGTTCTTC. Translation: CASSVGGLGSYNEQFF.

The chain combines TRBV6-1 with TRBJ1-5, with D perhaps TRBD1 (6 bases). V was shortened by 8 bases and J by 3 bases, with 20 bases between the two germline ends. Germline V gene sequence: CDR1 MNHNS, CDR2 SASEGT. The CDR3 is 16 residues long. This CDR3 is CASGPYHGQNNQPQHF. The CDR3 DNA follows: TGTGCCAGCGGTCCCTACCACGGACAGAACAATCAGCCCCAGCATTTT.

The J gene is TRBJ1-4, the V gene TRBV20-1, with a possible D match to TRBD1 (5 bases). Germline lookup yields CDR1 DFQATT and CDR2 SNEGSKA (reference sequence). Trimming shortened V by 1 base and J by 4 bases, and 13 bases separated the two germline ends. The CDR3 has 15 amino acids. DNA of the CDR3: TGCAGTGCTAGAGGGGGCTCCCGGGTTAATGAAAAACTGTTTTTT. It codes for CSARGGSRVNEKLFF.

This clonotype was seen a few times. The chain links TRBV13 to TRBJ1-2; D uncertain. Germline V lookup: CDR1 PRHDT, CDR2 FYEKMQ (reference sequence). The V and J ends lost 2 bases and 3 bases respectively, with 13 bases between them. The CDR3 is made up of 15 amino acids. The DNA for the CDR3 is TGTGCCAGCAGCTTATGGAGGGATAGGGACTATGGCTACACCTTC. This gives the protein CASSLWRDRDYGYTF.

For this clonotype: A much larger clonotype is one base distant, so this may be a read error. This chain connects TRBV6-1 to TRBJ2-3; D gene ambiguous. The assigned J gene may be wrong: the sequence end matches TRBJ2-5 better. Germline assignment: CDR1 MNHNS and CDR2 SASEGT. The CDR3 length is 14 residues. DNA for the CDR3: TGTGCCAGCTGGAACTCGGCCTTGGGTGAGACCCAGTACTTC. Translating gives CASWNSALGETQYF.

About this clonotype: One end of the junction varies from germline; a read error may be responsible. CDR3 nucleotide sequence: TGTGCCAGCAGCTTAGCGACAGGGAACCCCGGGGAGCTGTTTTTT. This gives the protein CASSLATGNPGELFF. This chain uses TRBV7-6 with TRBJ2-2, with 7 positions matching TRBD1. The CDR3 length is 15 residues. From germline, CDR1 is SGHVS and CDR2 FNYEAQ.

At least ten counts were recorded for this clonotype. The rearrangement uses TRBV13 and TRBJ2-7, with TRBD2 matching 9 bases. Per the germline V gene, CDR1 is PRHDT and CDR2 is FYEKMQ (reference sequence). This CDR3 has 14 amino acids. V lost 4 bases and J lost 5; bases outside the gene matches: 6. In nucleotides, the CDR3 is TGTGCCAGCAGCTCCTTTTTAGCGGGAGACGAGCAGTACTTC. It specifies CASSSFLAGDEQYF.

This clonotype has more than one count but fewer than ten. V is TRBV25-1 and J is TRBJ2-7; TRBD2 matches at 9 bases. The junction had 9 bases not matched to a gene; V was cut back by 5 bases and J by 4 bases. From germline, CDR1 is MGHDK and CDR2 SYGVNS. The CDR3 covers 15 residues. The DNA for the CDR3 is TGTGCCAGCAGTACCCCCGCGGGAGGGGTATACGAGCAGTACTTC. Encoded protein: CASSTPAGGVYEQYF.

The chain uses TRBV12-3 or TRBV12-4 and TRBJ2-3, with 7 bases identical to TRBD1. The CDR3 runs to 15 residues. V gave up 6 bases and J gave up 4 bases; unmatched junction bases: 10. Written as DNA, the CDR3 is TGTGCCAGCAGAAAGGGGGCGGGTGGCCCAGATACGCAGTATTTT. Translating it yields CASRKGAGGPDTQYF.

In its sample, this clonotype was seen many times. This chain joins TRBV25-1 and TRBJ1-5, with no clear D. Germline assignment: CDR1 MGHDK and CDR2 SYGVNS. The V gene lost 7 bases and the J gene lost 2 bases, with 24 bases spanning the gap. The CDR3 has 18 residues. This CDR3 reads CASMISREGRYGNQPQHF. CDR3 sequence (DNA): TGTGCCAGCATGATCAGTAGGGAGGGAAGGTATGGCAATCAGCCCCAGCATTTT.

This clonotype appeared many times. This chain links TRBV7-3 with TRBJ2-1; 10 positions match TRBD2. The CDR3 spans 19 residues. Per the germline V gene, CDR1 is SGHTA and CDR2 is FQGTGA. The J segment lost 6 bases and the V segment lost 4 bases, leaving 18 bases of the junction unmatched. CDR3 DNA: TGTGCCAGCAGCTACCGCCCCCGCCCGGGACTAGCGCAGGGCAATGAGCAGTTCTTC. Its protein is CASSYRPRPGLAQGNEQFF.

Ten or more counts support this clonotype. The chain joins TRBV28 to TRBJ1-2, with D possibly TRBD1 on 6 matching bases. CDR1 is MDHEN and CDR2 is SYDVKM in the germline V gene. Trimming removed 6 bases at V and 4 bases at J, with 27 bases between. The CDR3 length is 18 residues. Here the CDR3 DNA reads TGTGCCAGCAGCTCGAGGGGGGGGCCGGGGGGAAGGGCCTATGGCTACACCTTC. Translated, it gives CASSSRGGPGGRAYGYTF.